The rows below give T cell receptor beta chains drawn from one sample of a study of blood T cells in healthy people across ages. TCRdb ran MiXCR on the 5' RACE reads and lists one entry per CDR3 protein. The table has about 800,000 distinct CDR3 sequences, 46% seen once. The sample taken for sequencing was blood. All receptors derive from an elderly man in good health. Both conserved end residues are part of each CDR3. D genes are given only for firm matches. Clone size is not always given. Where it is, it says once, few, many or a class for expanded clones.

v_call	d_call	j_call	clone_size	cdr3_nt	cdr3_aa
TRBV27	TRBD1	TRBJ2-7	-	TGTGCCAGCAGTTTCGGGACAGCTAACTCCTACGAGCAGTACTTC	CASSFGTANSYEQYF
TRBV20-1	TRBD1	TRBJ2-5	few	TGCAGTGCTAACCCTAGGACAGGCCTGAAGACCCAGTACTTC	CSANPRTGLKTQYF
TRBV5-1	-	TRBJ2-1	-	TGCGCCAGCAGCTTGGGGGGACAGCGGGCCTACAATGAGCAGTTCTTC	CASSLGGQRAYNEQFF
TRBV2	-	TRBJ2-6	-	TGTACCAGCAAAGCCCGCCGGCAGGGGACGCGAACCTTCTCTGGGGCCAACGTCCTGACTTTC	CTSKARRQGTRTFSGANVLTF
TRBV5-1	-	TRBJ2-5	once	TGCGCCAGCAGCTTGGAATTCCAGGGCGGGACCCAGTACTTC	CASSLEFQGGTQYF
TRBV4-1	-	TRBJ2-1	-	TGCGCCAGCAGCCAAAGCCAAATACATGAGCAGTTCTTC	CASSQSQIHEQFF
TRBV24-1	TRBD2	TRBJ2-1	-	TGTGCCACCACCGGGACTAGCGGGATTGGCGAGCAGTTCTTC	CATTGTSGIGEQFF
TRBV5-1	-	TRBJ1-5	-	TGCGCCAGCAGCTTGGGAGCATCCGATAGCAATCAGCCCCAGCATTTT	CASSLGASDSNQPQHF
TRBV28	-	TRBJ2-3	-	TGTGCCAGCAGTTTGAGTCCTGTCGATACGCAGTATTTT	CASSLSPVDTQYF
TRBV28	TRBD1	TRBJ1-2	few	TGTGCCAGCAGTCTCCCAGGGGGCTATCTCTATGGCTACACCTTC	CASSLPGGYLYGYTF
TRBV7-9	-	TRBJ1-6	-	TGTGCCAGCAGCCCCAGGGAGCAGGGCTATAATTCACCCCTCCACTTT	CASSPREQGYNSPLHF
TRBV20-1	TRBD2	TRBJ2-5	-	TGCAGTGCTTTAAGGGAGCAGGGCGGGAGTGTGTTTAGGAATGAGCAGTACTTC	CSALREQGGSVFRNEQYF
TRBV4-2	TRBD2	TRBJ2-3	many	TGTGCCAGCAGCCAAGATGTTGCGGGAGAAGTTACAGATACGCAGTATTTT	CASSQDVAGEVTDTQYF
TRBV20-1	TRBD1	TRBJ2-3	-	TGCAGTGCTAGAACTCCGGGACAGGGAAAAGATACGCAGTATTTT	CSARTPGQGKDTQYF
TRBV21-1	-	TRBJ2-3	-	TGTGCCAGCAGCAAATCGGGACAGTCCCCCACAGATACGCAGTATTTT	CASSKSGQSPTDTQYF
TRBV27	TRBD1	TRBJ2-7	-	TGTGCCAGCAGTCCCGGGACAGGGTCGATCGGGAGTAAAAGGTCCTACAATGAGCAGTACTTC	CASSPGTGSIGSKRSYNEQYF
TRBV6-6	TRBD1	TRBJ2-6	few	TGTGCCAGCCGCACAGGGGGATTATCTGGGGCCAACGTCCTGACTTTC	CASRTGGLSGANVLTF
TRBV7-3	-	TRBJ2-5	-	TGTGCCCGGCGGGTAGATATGGAGACCCAGTACTTC	CARRVDMETQYF
TRBV7-2	TRBD1	TRBJ2-3	few	TGTGCCAGCAGCTTAGATGGGACAGGGATTTTAGATACGCAGTATTTT	CASSLDGTGILDTQYF
TRBV7-2	TRBD2	TRBJ2-7	few	TGTGCCAGCAGCGGCCGTAGACTAGCGGGTAGCTCCTACGAGCAGTACTTC	CASSGRRLAGSSYEQYF
TRBV20-1	-	TRBJ2-3	once	TGCAGTGCTAGACTGGGTCAGCCCACAGATACGCAGTATTTT	CSARLGQPTDTQYF
TRBV12-3/TRBV12-4	-	TRBJ1-4	-	TGTGCCAGCAGTCCCCTACCGGGACAAAAGGGGGAAAAACTGTTTTTT	CASSPLPGQKGEKLFF
TRBV7-3	-	TRBJ2-5	few	TGTGCCAGCAGCTCTCCTCAAGAGACCCAGTACTTC	CASSSPQETQYF
TRBV20-1	-	TRBJ1-5	few	TGCAGTGCTAGAGAGGCGGGCCGCGGGAGGGACAATCAGCCCCAGCATTTT	CSAREAGRGRDNQPQHF
TRBV7-2	TRBD1	TRBJ2-2	few	TGTGCCAGCAGCTTAGATAGCTACAGGGGAAACACCGGGGAGCTGTTTTTT	CASSLDSYRGNTGELFF
TRBV7-2	-	TRBJ2-3	once	TGTGCCAGCAGCTTAGGGGTCCTCTTAGGGGGTACGCAGTATTTT	CASSLGVLLGGTQYF
TRBV7-6	TRBD2	TRBJ2-3	-	TGTGCCAGCAGCGCCGGACTAGCGGGAGACTCAGATACGCAGTATTTT	CASSAGLAGDSDTQYF
TRBV6-5	TRBD1	TRBJ2-7	-	TGTGCCAGCAGTTACTCCCGGACAGGGATTTTCGAGCAGTACTTC	CASSYSRTGIFEQYF
TRBV7-2	-	TRBJ1-6	once	TGTGCCAGCAGCTTAGCGGTCGGGAATAATTCACCCCTCCACTTT	CASSLAVGNNSPLHF
TRBV28	-	TRBJ2-4	few	TGTGCCAGCAGAGGACACGGAAAAAACATTCAGTACTTC	CASRGHGKNIQYF
TRBV12-3/TRBV12-4	TRBD2	TRBJ2-5	-	TGTGCCATCGGCGGGGGGTTTGAGACCCAGTACTTC	CAIGGGFETQYF
TRBV20-1	TRBD2	TRBJ2-7	-	TGCAGTGTGAGCGGGATCTCCCGGCACGAGCAGTACTTC	CSVSGISRHEQYF
TRBV12-3/TRBV12-4	-	TRBJ2-2	few	TGTGCCAGCAGTCCAACAGGGGGGGGACCCGGGGAGCTGTTTTTT	CASSPTGGGPGELFF
TRBV11-3	-	TRBJ2-1	once	TGTGCCAGCAGCTTAGAGAGAGCGGGCCATAATGAGCAGTTCTTC	CASSLERAGHNEQFF
TRBV6-6	-	TRBJ2-2	few	TGTGCCAGCAGTTACTATGGCGACAGCGGGGAGCTGTTTTTT	CASSYYGDSGELFF
TRBV7-2	-	TRBJ2-5	few	TGTGCCAGCAGCAACCGATACGAGGAGACCCAGTACTTC	CASSNRYEETQYF
TRBV20-1	-	TRBJ1-2	-	TGCAGTGCTAGGATACAAGGACAGTCCTATGGCTACACCTTC	CSARIQGQSYGYTF
TRBV19	TRBD2	TRBJ2-1	-	TGTGCCAGTAGTATGCCCGGACTAGCGGGAGAGGGCGAGCAGTTCTTC	CASSMPGLAGEGEQFF
TRBV24-1	-	TRBJ2-1	-	TGTGCCACCGGGACACCGTCCTACAATGAGCAGTTCTTC	CATGTPSYNEQFF
TRBV6-2/TRBV6-3	TRBD1	TRBJ2-2	once	TGTGCCAGCAGTTACTCACCACAGGGGACGAACACCGGGGAGCTGTTTTTT	CASSYSPQGTNTGELFF
TRBV24-1	TRBD2	TRBJ2-1	many	TGTGCCACCAGTGACCCTCCGGGACTAGCGGGGTACAATGAGCAGTTCTTC	CATSDPPGLAGYNEQFF
TRBV27	-	TRBJ2-3	few	TGTGCCAGCAGTTTGGAACTCAACACAGATACGCAGTATTTT	CASSLELNTDTQYF
TRBV7-3	TRBD2	TRBJ2-1	-	TGTGCCAGCAGCTGGTCGGGACTAGCGGGAGCAGCCTACAATAAGCAGTTCTTC	CASSWSGLAGAAYNKQFF
TRBV9	-	TRBJ2-1	-	TGTGCCAGCAGCGTTGACTGGGGGGAATACAATGAGCAGTTCTTC	CASSVDWGEYNEQFF
TRBV4-3	-	TRBJ1-4	-	TGCGCCAGCAGCTTAGCCGTAGGAGAAAAACTGTTTTTT	CASSLAVGEKLFF
TRBV20-1	-	TRBJ2-7	-	TGCAGTGCTGCGAATTGGGGAAATGCCCCCGAGCAGTACTTC	CSAANWGNAPEQYF
TRBV5-1	TRBD2	TRBJ2-2	-	TGCGCCAGCAGCTACGGGCGGGAGCATGCCGGGGAGCTGTTTTTT	CASSYGREHAGELFF
TRBV7-9	TRBD2	TRBJ2-7	few	TGTGCCAGCAGCTTAGCTACGGGGGCTAGCGGGAGTATCAACGAGCAGTACTTC	CASSLATGASGSINEQYF
TRBV7-9	TRBD1	TRBJ1-2	-	TGTGCCAGCAGCTTAGGGCCGGGACAGGTCCTTTGGGACTATGGCTACACCTTC	CASSLGPGQVLWDYGYTF
TRBV29-1	-	TRBJ2-5	few	TGCAGCGACCCGGCTTCTACCAGCCAAGAGACCCAGTACTTC	CSDPASTSQETQYF
TRBV27	TRBD1	TRBJ1-2	few	TGTGCCAGCAGTCCGTCACAGGGGATGGTCTATGGCTACACCTTC	CASSPSQGMVYGYTF
TRBV14	-	TRBJ1-2	-	TGTGCCAGCAGTTCCCTTCGAGAAAACTATGGCTACACCTTC	CASSSLRENYGYTF
TRBV18	-	TRBJ2-5	-	TGTGCCAGCTCACCACCTTCTAGAGAAGAGACCCAGTACTTC	CASSPPSREETQYF